The 20 T cell receptor beta chains in this list originate from one sample, sequenced in a study of CD8 T cells in Susac syndrome. RNA amounts of about 0.5 to 1 ug underwent reverse transcription with random hexamers. TCRdb redid the calling of the immunoSEQ multiplex PCR reads with MiXCR, one entry per CDR3 protein. Of approximately 200,000 distinct CDR3 sequences listed, roughly 95% are singletons. Source material: CD4+ T cells from PBMCs. Receptors originate from a human donor with multiple sclerosis.

This rearrangement joins TRBV19 to TRBJ1-2, with unresolved D. CDR1 LNHDA and CDR2 SQIVND come from the germline V gene (reference sequence). V was trimmed by 3 bases and J by 4 bases, leaving 18 bases between them. There are 16 residues in the CDR3. CDR3 DNA sequence: TGTGCCAGTAGTATGAAGGTCGGCACCTCCAGCTATGGCTACACCTTC. Its protein product is CASSMKVGTSSYGYTF. The whole variable domain, filled in from reference TRBV19 and TRBJ1-2, reads DGGITQSPKYLFRKEGQNVTLSCEQNLNHDAMYWYRQDPGQGLRLIYYSQIVNDFQKGDIAEGYSVSREKKESFPLTVTSAQKNPTAFYLCASSMKVGTSSYGYTFGSGTRLTVV.

For this clonotype: Its ends do not fully match the called genes, so a read error is possible. The chain has TRBV25-1 and TRBJ2-7, with D possibly being TRBD2 (6 bases). The CDR3 has 10 residues. Per germline, CDR1 MGHDK and CDR2 SYGVNS. The CDR3 coding sequence is TGCCGGGGGACGGTCTACGAGCAGTACTTC. Its protein is CRGTVYEQYF.

The genes are TRBV19 and TRBJ2-7; tentatively, D is TRBD1 (6 bases). Looked up from germline, CDR1 is LNHDA and CDR2 is SQIVND (reference sequence). The CDR3 length is 12 residues. The V and J ends lost 5 bases and 5 bases respectively, with 10 bases between them. The CDR3 sequence is CASSGGGHEQYF. CDR3 bases: TGTGCCAGTAGTGGGGGCGGCCACGAGCAGTACTTC. Looking up the rest from reference TRBV19 and TRBJ2-7 gives the full variable domain: DGGITQSPKYLFRKEGQNVTLSCEQNLNHDAMYWYRQDPGQGLRLIYYSQIVNDFQKGDIAEGYSVSREKKESFPLTVTSAQKNPTAFYLCASSGGGHEQYFGPGTRLTVT.

This chain links TRBV20-1 with TRBJ2-2; TRBD1 aligns across 8 bases. Trimming took 6 bases from V and 1 from J; bases not matched to a gene: 1. From germline, CDR1 is DFQATT and CDR2 SNEGSKA (reference sequence). This CDR3 is 13 amino acids long. The CDR3 loop reads CSAGQENTGELFF. The DNA of the CDR3 is TGCAGTGCGGGACAGGAGAACACCGGGGAGCTGTTTTTT.

The chain combines TRBV5-1 with TRBJ1-2; no clear D gene. CDR3 size: 13 residues. Germline V gene sequence: CDR1 SGHRS, CDR2 YFSETQ. V lost 1 base to trimming and J lost 3 bases, with 7 bases between them. The CDR3 spells CASSLTEDYGYTF. Here the CDR3 DNA reads TGCGCCAGCAGCTTGACAGAAGACTATGGCTACACCTTC.

The rearrangement links TRBV12-3 or TRBV12-4 to TRBJ2-6; D is perhaps TRBD2 (5 bases). CDR3 size: 15 residues. V lost 5 bases to trimming and J lost 4 bases, with 12 bases between them. CDR3 DNA sequence: TGTGCCAGCAGTCTCCCGGGAAGCGGGGCCAACGTCCTGACTTTC. Amino acids: CASSLPGSGANVLTF.

This clonotype was detected once. This rearrangement joins TRBV20-1 to TRBJ1-6, with D unresolved. This CDR3 has 13 amino acids. Germline V gene data show CDR1 as DFQATT and CDR2 as SNEGSKA (reference sequence). V was pared by 6 bases and J by 6 bases, with 12 bases between. Here the CDR3 DNA reads TGCAGTGCCGGGAACAGTGGTAATTCACCCCTCCACTTT. Translated: CSAGNSGNSPLHF.

This chain joins TRBV12-3 or TRBV12-4 and TRBJ1-2; 8 bases are a match to TRBD1. The CDR3 spans 13 residues. J lost 8 bases, V lost 6 bases, and 8 bases had no gene match. DNA of the CDR3: TGTGCCAGCAGAGAAACAGGGGGTAGGGGCTACACCTTC. Protein sequence: CASRETGGRGYTF.

The V call is TRBV20-1, the J call TRBJ2-1; 7 bases fit TRBD2. The germline V gene has CDR1 DFQATT and CDR2 SNEGSKA (reference sequence). This CDR3 is 13 amino acids long. Germline trimming cut 6 bases from V and 5 bases from J; bases unmatched to any gene: 7. In DNA, the CDR3 is TGCAGTGCGAGCGGGACGGTTAACAATGAGCAGTTCTTC. It codes for CSASGTVNNEQFF.

This clonotype came up once. V usage is TRBV3-1 and J usage is TRBJ2-2, with 8 bases identical to TRBD2. CDR3 length: 14 amino acids. Germline V CDR1 and CDR2: LGHDT, YNNKEL (reference sequence). V was clipped by 7 bases and J by 8 bases; unmatched bases: 9. CDR3 residues: CASTGTGLGGELFF. In DNA form, the CDR3 reads TGTGCCAGCACCGGGACGGGACTAGGAGGGGAGCTGTTTTTT.

This clonotype was picked up a small number of times. The V and J genes are TRBV11-1 and TRBJ2-2; 9 positions match TRBD1. CDR3 length: 14 amino acids. The V gene end was trimmed by 5 bases and the J gene end by 7 bases; junction bases not matched to a gene: 5. Germline CDR1 SGHAT, CDR2 FQDESV (reference sequence). Here the CDR3 DNA reads TGTGCCAGCAGCCGACAGGGACAGGGCGGGGAGCTGTTTTTT. This gives the protein CASSRQGQGGELFF.

The chain joins TRBV9 to TRBJ1-2; tentative D call: TRBD1 (5 bases). V dropped 5 bases and J dropped 4 bases, with 12 bases sitting between them. CDR1 and CDR2 (germline): SGDLS, YYNGEE. The CDR3 runs to 13 residues. The CDR3 nucleotides read TGTGCCAGCAGTGGCCCCGGGGGCTATGGCTACACCTTC. Its translation is CASSGPGGYGYTF.

The genes are TRBV29-1 and TRBJ2-7, with 7 bases identical to TRBD1. V was pared by 3 bases and J by 2 bases, with 7 bases of the junction left unmatched. The length of the CDR3 is 14 residues. CDR1 is SQVTM, CDR2 ANQGSEA, per germline. The DNA of the CDR3 is TGCAGCGTTGACTCGGGGACAGCTACCTACGAGCAGTACTTC. Translation gives CSVDSGTATYEQYF.

This chain links TRBV6-5 with TRBJ2-7; 8 bases match TRBD2. Per germline, CDR1 MNHEY and CDR2 SVGAGI. J gave up 5 bases and V 4 bases, and 13 bases lay outside the gene matches. The CDR3 sequence is 16 residues long. The CDR3 DNA follows: TGTGCCAGCAGTTCCTCCCCCAGCGGGAGTATCCACGAGCAGTACTTC. Its translation: CASSSSPSGSIHEQYF.

V is TRBV27 and J is TRBJ2-2, with D perhaps being TRBD1 or TRBD2 (5 bases each). V was cut by 2 bases and J by 5 bases, with 18 bases left in between. CDR3 length equals 17 residues. CDR1 is MNHEY and CDR2 is SMNVEV in the germline V gene (reference sequence). In DNA, the CDR3 is TGTGCCAGCAGTTTAGGGTGGGGCCAGCGGTGGACCGGGGAGCTGTTTTTT. This translates into CASSLGWGQRWTGELFF.

The chain couples TRBV6-6 to TRBJ1-5, with D possibly matching TRBD1 (6 bases). Between the trimmed V and J ends, which lost 6 bases and 6 bases, there was a span of 15 bases. The CDR3 has 14 amino acids. Germline V gene lookup returns CDR1 MNHNY and CDR2 SVGAGI (reference sequence). Written as DNA, the CDR3 is TGTGCCAGCAGGTGGGGGGGGGCAGGTCAGCCCCAGCATTTT. Encoded protein: CASRWGGAGQPQHF.

This chain uses TRBV12-3 or TRBV12-4 with TRBJ2-7; D may be TRBD1 (6 bases). The CDR3 length is 16 residues. Deletions cut 0 bases from V and 5 bases from J, with 17 bases between. CDR3 amino acids: CASSLALTAGVDEQYF. The CDR3 DNA follows: TGTGCCAGCAGTTTAGCGCTAACGGCAGGGGTCGACGAGCAGTACTTC.

The J gene is TRBJ2-1, the V gene TRBV20-1, with a possible D match to TRBD2 (6 bases). CDR3 size: 12 residues. Germline V gives CDR1 DFQATT, CDR2 SNEGSKA (reference sequence). The V end was cut by 7 bases, the J end by 11 bases, with 18 bases between. The chain's CDR3 is CSGGDWESKQFF. The CDR3 bases are TGCAGTGGTGGGGACTGGGAATCTAAGCAGTTCTTC.

The chain links TRBV20-1 to TRBJ2-5; possibly TRBD1 for D (6 bases). Looked up from germline, CDR1 is DFQATT and CDR2 is SNEGSKA (reference sequence). The CDR3 has 15 amino acids. V shed 4 bases and J shed 3 bases, with 18 bases lying between them. CDR3 coding DNA: TGCAGTGCTATTACAGGGTCGGTTCTCGAAGAGACCCAGTACTTC. It codes for CSAITGSVLEETQYF.

Here the CDR3 reads CSAHSAAVETQYF. CDR3 nucleotides: TGCAGTGCTCACTCCGCAGCTGTCGAGACCCAGTACTTC. The chain links TRBV20-1 to TRBJ2-5; D is uncertain. Looked up from germline, CDR1 is DFQATT and CDR2 is SNEGSKA (reference sequence). V dropped 5 bases and J dropped 5 bases, with 15 bases sitting between them. The CDR3 consists of 13 residues.